The source of this T cell receptor (beta chain) is a study of graft-versus-host responses after intestinal transplantation. At the level of the study: Every recipient underwent anti-thymocyte globulin induction, then tacrolimus and steroids for roughly 3 years.

TCRdb keeps only in-frame clones here, not all; method: immunoSEQ multiplex PCR. The repertoire includes some 150,000 clones, over 90% of them detected once, and about 0.18% sits in the top ten. By sample fraction, this clone is medium-sized. Its antigen remains unknown. The study's findings and limits: The recipient marrow held GvH clones, and some of them showed up first in ileum or blood. The presence of high graft-versus-host to host-versus-graft clonal ratios in allografts characterized patients with graft-donor T cell macrochimerism.

This clonotype was sampled from a human donor who received an intestinal transplant. The sample consisted of unstimulated CD4+ T cells sorted from spleen or lymph node cells, taken before intestinal transplant.

In DNA form, the CDR3 reads TGTGCCAGCAGCTTGTGGCGCACTGAAGCTTTCTTT. It encodes CASSLWRTEAFF. The chain recombines TRBV5-6 with TRBJ1-1; D gene uncertain. CDR3 length: 12 residues. Germline V gene sequence: CDR1 SGHDT, CDR2 YYEEEE. Trimming took off 1 base at V and 4 bases at J, with 5 bases between the two ends.